This entry lists 27 T cell receptor beta chains sequenced from one sample in a study of T cells after posttransplantation cyclophosphamide. Repertoires were generated with immunoSEQ multiplex PCR, while TCRdb's copy carries only in-frame clones and drops some. The sample comprises tens of thousands of clones, 86% of which are singletons, and roughly 6.3% rests with the top ten. The sequenced sample consisted of PBMCs. All receptors come from a woman aged 60-75 years with a blood cancer, CMV-positive, and with a related stem cell donor.

This chain uses TRBV27 with TRBJ1-1; D is unresolved. V was clipped by 5 bases and J by 5 bases, with 15 bases between them. The CDR3 is 14 residues long. Germline values: CDR1 MNHEY, CDR2 SMNVEV (reference sequence). The CDR3 DNA sequence: TGTGCCAGCAGTCCTAGGGCGGGTGGGACTGAAGCTTTCTTT. Translation: CASSPRAGGTEAFF.

The chain is built from TRBV10-3 and TRBJ1-2; the D gene is possibly TRBD1 (6 bases). Germline values: CDR1 ENHRY, CDR2 SYGVKD. The CDR3 is 14 residues long. Trimming left V 2 bases short and J 7 bases short, with 14 bases between. In nucleotides, the CDR3 is TGTGCCATCAGTGAGAGGGCAGGGGAAGGTGGCTACACCTTC. This encodes CAISERAGEGGYTF.

The CDR3 is CAWSKREPWRGYTF. The CDR3 DNA sequence: TGTGCCTGGAGTAAGAGGGAACCTTGGAGAGGCTACACCTTC. The chain is built from TRBV30 and TRBJ1-2, with no clear D. The CDR3 covers 14 residues. The germline V gene encodes CDR1 GTSNPN and CDR2 SVGIG (reference sequence). V shed 2 bases and J shed 8 bases, with 18 bases lying between them.

CDR3 residues: CSAEGAETYEQYF. CDR3 nucleotides: TGCAGCGCCGAAGGGGCAGAAACCTACGAGCAGTACTTC. V usage is TRBV29-1 and J usage is TRBJ2-7; D possibly corresponds to TRBD1 (5 bases). Germline lookup yields CDR1 SQVTM and CDR2 ANQGSEA. V was pared by 7 bases and J by 2 bases, with 15 bases between. CDR3 size: 13 residues.

A single count supports this clone. The chain is built from TRBV7-2 and TRBJ2-7; perhaps TRBD1 as D (5 bases). Germline V CDR1 and CDR2: SGHTA, FQGNSA. V was pared by 2 bases and J by 1 base, with 12 bases between. This CDR3 is built from 15 residues. The CDR3 loop reads CASSLSTGHSYEQYF. Written as DNA, the CDR3 is TGTGCCAGCAGCTTAAGCACAGGACATTCCTACGAGCAGTACTTC.

The chain joins TRBV5-4 to TRBJ2-5, with 13 nucleotides matching TRBD2. The CDR3 consists of 17 residues. The V gene's germline CDR1 is SGHNT and CDR2 YYREEE (reference sequence). V gave up 1 base and J gave up 2 bases; unmatched junction bases: 5. Written as DNA, the CDR3 is TGTGCCAGCAGCTTGAGGAGGACTAGCGGGGGACAAGAGACCCAGTACTTC. Protein sequence: CASSLRRTSGGQETQYF.

The chain is built from TRBV29-1 and TRBJ2-7; 9 positions agree with TRBD2. The CDR3 spans 12 residues. CDR1 and CDR2 (germline): SQVTM, ANQGSEA. The V segment lost 5 bases and the J segment 3 bases; nucleotides outside the gene matches: 2. CDR3 loop: CSVLTSGYEQYF. CDR3 in DNA: TGCAGCGTTCTGACTAGCGGCTACGAGCAGTACTTC.

This chain joins TRBV14 and TRBJ2-5; D may be TRBD2 (5 bases). The V gene's germline CDR1 is SGHDN and CDR2 FVKESK. The CDR3 totals 16 residues. V was clipped by 5 bases and J by 0 bases, with 16 bases between them. CDR3 coding DNA: TGTGCCAGCAGCGAAGCCGGGGTGACGTACCAAGAGACCCAGTACTTC. Protein sequence: CASSEAGVTYQETQYF.

V usage is TRBV6-6 and J usage is TRBJ1-5; TRBD1 aligns across 7 bases. Looked up from germline, CDR1 is MNHNY and CDR2 is SVGAGI (reference sequence). V lost 6 bases, J lost 0 bases, and 5 bases stayed unmatched. The CDR3 has 15 amino acids. CDR3 sequence: CASRRDRASNQPQHF. The CDR3 bases are TGTGCCAGCAGGCGCGACAGGGCTAGCAATCAGCCCCAGCATTTT.

The gene calls are TRBV6-5 and TRBJ1-2; a possible D gene is TRBD1 (6 bases). CDR3 length: 11 amino acids. Germline CDR1 and CDR2: MNHEY and SVGAGI. Trimming took 10 bases from V and 8 from J, leaving 14 bases between them. CDR3 loop: CATRGGGGYTF. In DNA, the CDR3 is TGTGCCACCAGAGGGGGGGGCGGCTACACCTTC.

This rearrangement joins TRBV7-8 to TRBJ2-7; TRBD1 matches at 7 bases. Germline CDR1 is SGHVS and CDR2 is FQNEAQ. The CDR3 loop spans 14 amino acids. V was pared by 2 bases and J by 4 bases, with 5 bases of the junction left unmatched. CDR3 DNA sequence: TGTGCCAGCAGCTTACAAGGGGGCGGATACGAGCAGTACTTC. Its protein is CASSLQGGGYEQYF.

This rearrangement joins TRBV2 to TRBJ2-7; 9 bases are shared with TRBD2. This CDR3 region has 14 residues. Losses at the gene ends were 5 bases for V and 3 bases for J; bases not matched to a gene: 5. Germline V gene data show CDR1 as SNHLY and CDR2 as FYNNEI. The CDR3 DNA reads as TGTGCCAGCAGTCTCTTAGCGGGAGTCTACGAGCAGTACTTC. Translating it yields CASSLLAGVYEQYF.

The genes are TRBV7-3 and TRBJ2-5; maybe TRBD1 (5 bases). The J call may be in error: the DNA end matches TRBJ2-7 better. The CDR3 sequence is 15 residues long. The germline gives CDR1 SGHTA, CDR2 FQGTGA. Written as DNA, the CDR3 is TGTGCCAGCAGCTTAGGGGCAGGGCATGGCTACGAGCAGTACTTC. Translation: CASSLGAGHGYEQYF.

The chain carries TRBV10-3 and TRBJ1-1, with TRBD1 identical over 7 bases. The length of the CDR3 is 14 residues. The junction had 4 bases not matched to a gene; V was cut back by 5 bases and J by 1 base. Per the germline V gene, CDR1 is ENHRY and CDR2 is SYGVKD. This chain's CDR3 is CAISTDRANTEAFF. The CDR3 nucleotides read TGTGCCATCAGTACCGACAGGGCGAACACTGAAGCTTTCTTT.

The genes are TRBV4-1 and TRBJ1-2; 10 bases map to TRBD1. The CDR3 consists of 15 residues. Germline CDR1 and CDR2: MGHRA and YSYEKL. J was trimmed by 5 bases and V by 3 bases; bases with no gene match: 6. Written as DNA, the CDR3 is TGCGCCAGCAGCCACCCCGGACAGGGGGTGTATGGCTACACCTTC. Its protein product is CASSHPGQGVYGYTF.

This chain uses TRBV5-1 with TRBJ2-7; 10 nucleotides agree with TRBD2. This CDR3 spans 14 amino acids. The trim removed 1 base at V and 6 bases at J, leaving 4 bases unmatched. In germline, CDR1 is SGHRS, CDR2 YFSETQ. CDR3 sequence (DNA): TGCGCCAGCAGCTTGCTAGCGGGAGATCGCGAGCAGTACTTC. It is translated as CASSLLAGDREQYF.

The rearrangement joins TRBV2 to TRBJ2-3; tentative D call: TRBD2 (5 bases). Germline V gives CDR1 SNHLY, CDR2 FYNNEI. The CDR3 spans 14 residues. The V gene lost 8 bases and the J gene lost 2 bases, with 14 bases spanning the gap. CDR3 sequence (DNA): TGTGCCAGCCCTCGAGGAGCGGCCACAGATACGCAGTATTTT. As protein: CASPRGAATDTQYF. The full variable domain, in which reference TRBV2 and TRBJ2-3 provide the parts outside the CDR3, is EPEVTQTPSHQVTQMGQEVILRCVPISNHLYFYWYRQILGQKVEFLVSFYNNEISEKSEIFDDQFSVERPDGSNFTLKIRSTKLEDSAMYFCASPRGAATDTQYFGPGTRLTVL.

J is TRBJ1-2 and V is TRBV4-2; D call uncertain. In germline, CDR1 is LGHNA, CDR2 YNFKEQ. V lost 0 bases, J lost 8 bases, and 16 bases lay in between. CDR3 length: 15 residues. The CDR3 region is CASSQDDNTRVGYTF. The CDR3 DNA sequence: TGTGCCAGCAGCCAAGATGATAACACTCGGGTAGGCTACACCTTC.

This clone was detected only a few times. This sequence joins TRBV29-1 and TRBJ2-2, with TRBD1 identical over 7 bases. CDR1 and CDR2 from the germline V gene are SQVTM and ANQGSEA. CDR3 length: 14 amino acids. J lost 0 bases, V lost 4 bases, and 2 bases had no gene match. The CDR3 DNA follows: TGCAGCGTTGGACAGGGTACGAACACCGGGGAGCTGTTTTTT. As protein: CSVGQGTNTGELFF.

This sequence joins TRBV9 and TRBJ2-1; the D gene is possibly TRBD2 (6 bases). The germline CDR1 and CDR2 sequences are SGDLS and YYNGEE. Trimming removed 2 bases at V and 10 bases at J, with 22 bases between. The CDR3 is made up of 16 amino acids. The CDR3 DNA is TGTGCCAGCAGCGTTGTTGATGTGGGGGGTGGTGAGGAGCAGTTCTTC. Protein: CASSVVDVGGGEEQFF.

This chain joins TRBV5-1 and TRBJ2-7; TRBD1 might be the D (6 bases). Germline loops: CDR1 SGHRS, CDR2 YFSETQ. The V end was cut by 4 bases, the J end by 5 bases, with 13 bases between. The CDR3 runs 13 residues. CDR3 protein: CASSTAGVHEQYF. CDR3 nucleotide sequence: TGCGCCAGCAGCACCGCAGGGGTACACGAGCAGTACTTC.

The chain is built from TRBV5-1 and TRBJ2-7; 10 bases are a match to TRBD1. The CDR3 has 13 amino acids. Germline values: CDR1 SGHRS, CDR2 YFSETQ. The junction had 4 bases not matched to a gene; V was cut back by 4 bases and J by 6 bases. The CDR3 protein is CASSTRDRGEQYF. CDR3 DNA: TGCGCCAGCAGCACCCGGGACAGGGGCGAGCAGTACTTC.

This chain links TRBV6-1 with TRBJ2-7, with a tentative D call TRBD2 (5 bases). The germline gives CDR1 MNHNS, CDR2 SASEGT. V was trimmed by 8 bases and J by 7 bases, leaving 24 bases between them. The CDR3 runs 15 residues. In DNA, the CDR3 is TGTGCCAGCCTGTCTCAGGAGGAAATCCCTTGGGAGCAGTACTTC. Encoded protein: CASLSQEEIPWEQYF.

This chain uses TRBV7-8 with TRBJ1-1, with D perhaps TRBD1 (5 bases). V was trimmed by 5 bases and J by 8 bases, leaving 9 bases between them. Germline values: CDR1 SGHVS, CDR2 FQNEAQ. This CDR3 has 11 amino acids. The CDR3 protein is CASSPRGEAFF. The CDR3 coding sequence is TGTGCCAGCAGCCCGCGGGGGGAAGCTTTCTTT.

This clone was observed a single time. The gene calls are TRBV5-6 and TRBJ2-7, with a possible D match to TRBD2 (5 bases). Germline V gives CDR1 SGHDT, CDR2 YYEEEE. V was pared by 1 base and J by 4 bases, with 12 bases between. The CDR3 covers 14 residues. CDR3 sequence (DNA): TGTGCCAGCAGCTTGCTCGGGGTTACTTACGAGCAGTACTTC. Protein product: CASSLLGVTYEQYF.

This chain links TRBV4-1 with TRBJ2-2; D may be TRBD2 (5 bases). The CDR3 is 20 amino acids. Between the trimmed V and J ends, which lost 3 bases and 0 bases, there was a span of 23 bases. CDR1 is MGHRA and CDR2 is YSYEKL in the germline V gene. CDR3 amino acids: CASSHPDFTWSSTNTGELFF. The DNA for the CDR3 is TGCGCCAGCAGCCACCCGGACTTCACTTGGTCCAGTACGAACACCGGGGAGCTGTTTTTT.

The V call is TRBV30, the J call TRBJ2-5; a weak D match, TRBD2 (6 bases). Trimming took 8 bases from V and 2 from J, leaving 12 bases between them. This CDR3 is 12 amino acids long. Germline CDR1 and CDR2: GTSNPN and SVGIG (reference sequence). CDR3 coding DNA: TGTGCCGGGGGGACGGGACAAGAGACCCAGTACTTC. This gives the protein CAGGTGQETQYF. The complete variable domain, with remaining parts taken from reference TRBV30 and TRBJ2-5, reads SQTIHQWPATLVQPVGSPLSLECTVEGTSNPNLYWYRQAAGRGLQLLFYSVGIGQISSEVPQNLSASRPQDRQFILSSKKLLLSDSGFYLCAGGTGQETQYFGPGTRLLVL.